This T cell receptor (beta chain) was identified in a study of blood T cell repertoires in COVID-19. Background on the study: T cells, B-cell-depleted T cells, or PBMCs supplied cDNA or gDNA.

Generated by immunoSEQ multiplex PCR, the TCRdb table keeps only in-frame clones and is missing some. The repertoire has approximately 120,000 clones, roughly four fifths of them found once; the top ten carry approximately 18%. CDR3 length: 14 amino acids. The germline gives CDR1 SEHNR, CDR2 FQNEAQ (reference sequence). V lost 5 bases and J 1 base, leaving 12 bases between the germline ends. This TCR was recovered from a man aged 25 to 40 with COVID-19, enrolled during active disease. The chain is built from TRBV7-9 and TRBJ2-7; D call uncertain. Sequenced: peripheral blood. Written as DNA, the CDR3 is TGTGCCAGCAGCGGGCCCGGCAGATCCTACGAGCAGTACTTC. This translates into CASSGPGRSYEQYF.